One and the same sample provided the 11 T cell receptor beta chains below, sequenced in a study of cytomegalovirus exposure and HLA in healthy donors. A multiplex PCR was run with 60 Vbeta primers and 13 Jbeta primers. Assay used: immunoSEQ multiplex PCR; TCRdb lists only in-frame clones, some missing. The sample has about 140,000 clones, approximately 78% seen once. The sequenced material came from PBMCs. The receptors shown here come from a man between 18 and 35 years old in good health and CMV-seropositive.

The chain couples TRBV7-3 to TRBJ2-1, with D possibly matching TRBD2 (6 bases). This CDR3 has 18 amino acids. CDR1 and CDR2 from the germline V gene are SGHTA and FQGTGA. The V end lost 4 bases, the J end lost 3 bases, and 22 bases lay between the germline ends. In nucleotides, the CDR3 is TGTGCCAGCAGCTCCCCGACGGGAGCAATACAAGGCTACAATGAGCAGTTCTTC. This gives the protein CASSSPTGAIQGYNEQFF.

The chain joins TRBV2 to TRBJ1-1; D may be TRBD1 (5 bases). The CDR3 is made up of 18 amino acids. From germline, CDR1 is SNHLY and CDR2 FYNNEI. V shed 1 base and J shed 8 bases, with 26 bases lying between them. CDR3 bases: TGTGCCAGCAGTGAAGTAGGGGCTTCGCGTCGGGCAGGCGCCGAAGCTTTCTTT. The encoded protein is CASSEVGASRRAGAEAFF.

The V gene is TRBV2, the J gene TRBJ1-5; D possibly corresponds to TRBD1 (6 bases). The CDR3 runs to 14 residues. Trimming took 8 bases from V and 6 from J, leaving 17 bases between them. Germline lookup yields CDR1 SNHLY and CDR2 FYNNEI. CDR3 bases: TGTGCCAGCGACCCGCGGGGGGCTCCTCAGCCCCAGCATTTT. As protein: CASDPRGAPQPQHF.

The chain links TRBV6-1 to TRBJ2-2; D gene uncertain. The germline V gene encodes CDR1 MNHNS and CDR2 SASEGT. V was cut by 3 bases and J by 7 bases, with 9 bases left in between. This CDR3 has 13 residues. The CDR3: CASSDPFYGELFF. The CDR3 nucleotides read TGTGCCAGCAGTGACCCCTTTTACGGGGAGCTGTTTTTT.

This sequence joins TRBV5-1 and TRBJ2-7, with 10 bases fitting TRBD1. Germline CDR1 and CDR2: SGHRS and YFSETQ. The CDR3 has 15 residues. After removal of 0 bases from V and 4 bases from J, the junction contained 4 bases not matched to a gene. The CDR3 loop reads CASSLAGQGVYEQYF. The CDR3 DNA follows: TGCGCCAGCAGCTTGGCTGGACAGGGGGTATACGAGCAGTACTTC.

CDR3 amino acids: CASRARDRDLTSNQPQHF. CDR3 nucleotides: TGTGCCAGCAGAGCCCGGGACAGGGACCTTACTAGCAATCAGCCCCAGCATTTT. This rearrangement joins TRBV28 to TRBJ1-5; TRBD1 agrees at 9 bases. The CDR3 length is 18 residues. Trimming at V came to 6 bases and at J to 0 bases, leaving 12 bases not matched to a gene. Germline V gives CDR1 MDHEN, CDR2 SYDVKM.

The rearrangement joins TRBV9 to TRBJ1-5; 9 bases align to TRBD1. V gave up 6 bases and J gave up 3 bases; unmatched junction bases: 13. This CDR3 is built from 17 residues. Germline V gives CDR1 SGDLS, CDR2 YYNGEE. This CDR3 reads CASTNHRDRVDNQPQHF. The CDR3 coding sequence is TGTGCCAGCACTAACCACCGGGACAGGGTAGACAATCAGCCCCAGCATTTT.

V and J are TRBV28 and TRBJ2-5; TRBD1 matches 7 bases. The V gene end was trimmed by 3 bases and the J gene end by 9 bases; junction bases not matched to a gene: 7. The CDR3 is 13 amino acids. From germline, CDR1 is MDHEN and CDR2 SYDVKM. CDR3 nucleotide sequence: TGTGCCAGCAGTTTTCAGGGACAGCAGGCCCAGTACTTC. It encodes CASSFQGQQAQYF.

V usage is TRBV6-1 and J usage is TRBJ1-2; TRBD1 matches 7 bases. The CDR3 length is 15 residues. Losses at the gene ends were 7 bases for V and 0 bases for J; bases not matched to a gene: 8. Germline assignment: CDR1 MNHNS and CDR2 SASEGT. CDR3 sequence: CASTLTGFSNYGYTF. The CDR3 region has the DNA TGTGCCAGCACTTTGACAGGGTTTTCTAACTATGGCTACACCTTC.

This rearrangement joins TRBV29-1 to TRBJ2-5; 8 bases line up with TRBD2. The J segment lost 5 bases and the V segment lost 4 bases, leaving 6 bases of the junction unmatched. Germline V gene data show CDR1 as SQVTM and CDR2 as ANQGSEA. The CDR3 contains 13 residues. Here the CDR3 DNA reads TGCAGCGTTGGACTAGCGTCGAGGGAGACCCAGTACTTC. It encodes CSVGLASRETQYF.

The rearrangement uses TRBV5-4 and TRBJ2-1; 7 nucleotides match TRBD2. J gave up 9 bases and V 5 bases, and 5 bases lay outside the gene matches. Germline CDR1 SGHNT, CDR2 YYREEE (reference sequence). This CDR3 has 12 amino acids. CDR3 residues: CASSGLGSEQFF. CDR3 sequence (DNA): TGTGCCAGCAGTGGACTAGGGTCTGAGCAGTTCTTC.